This entry lists 25 T cell receptor beta chains sequenced from one sample in a study of blood T cell repertoires in COVID-19. Assay used: immunoSEQ multiplex PCR; TCRdb lists only in-frame clones, some missing. The sample records about 240,000 clones, around 85% being singletons. Material: peripheral blood. These receptors originate from a man in his 60s with acute or convalescent COVID-19.

This chain uses TRBV25-1 with TRBJ1-1, with D uncertain. CDR1 and CDR2 (germline): MGHDK, SYGVNS. CDR3 length: 15 residues. The V gene lost 6 bases and the J gene lost 4 bases, with 18 bases spanning the gap. The CDR3 here is CASSRPAAEGTEAFF. The CDR3 DNA follows: TGTGCCAGCAGCCGGCCGGCAGCCGAGGGCACTGAAGCTTTCTTT.

This clone was observed once. The CDR3 reads CASSLDGTVNTIYF. In DNA form, the CDR3 reads TGTGCCAGCAGCTTGGATGGAACAGTGAACACCATATATTTT. The chain carries TRBV7-9 and TRBJ1-3, with D hard to call. V lost 3 bases and J 7 bases, leaving 13 bases between the germline ends. The V gene's germline CDR1 is SEHNR and CDR2 FQNEAQ (reference sequence). This CDR3 has 14 amino acids. The full variable domain, completed using reference TRBV7-9 and TRBJ1-3, is DTGVSQNPRHKITKRGQNVTFRCDPISEHNRLYWYRQTLGQGPEFLTYFQNEAQLEKSRLLSDRFSAERPKGSFSTLEIQRTEQGDSAMYLCASSLDGTVNTIYFGEGSWLTVV.

The gene calls are TRBV7-2 and TRBJ2-7, with TRBD2 matching 12 bases. Germline CDR1 SGHTA, CDR2 FQGNSA. The CDR3 runs to 15 residues. Trimming at V came to 7 bases and at J to 6 bases, leaving 10 bases not matched to a gene. CDR3 DNA: TGTGCCAGCACCCAAGATCTAGCGGGAGGGGTCGAGCAGTACTTC. Its translation: CASTQDLAGGVEQYF.

V usage is TRBV9 and J usage is TRBJ1-2; no definite D call. Germline V gives CDR1 SGDLS, CDR2 YYNGEE. The V gene lost 4 bases and the J gene lost 2 bases, with 18 bases spanning the gap. CDR3 length: 16 residues. For the CDR3, the DNA is TGTGCCAGCAGCAACACTCAGACACGTCTAAACTATGGCTACACCTTC. As protein: CASSNTQTRLNYGYTF.

The CDR3 loop reads CASRNPPTGGHEQYF. Here the CDR3 DNA reads TGTGCCAGCAGAAATCCCCCGACAGGAGGCCACGAGCAGTACTTC. The genes are TRBV6-5 and TRBJ2-7; D possibly corresponds to TRBD1 (6 bases). The CDR3 is 15 residues long. Germline V gene sequence: CDR1 MNHEY, CDR2 SVGAGI. V gave up 6 bases and J gave up 5 bases, with 20 bases separating them.

The gene calls are TRBV2 and TRBJ1-3; maybe TRBD1 (5 bases). The CDR3 has 15 residues. Looked up from germline, CDR1 is SNHLY and CDR2 is FYNNEI. Deletions cut 4 bases from V and 0 bases from J, with 10 bases between. The CDR3 coding sequence is TGTGCCAGCAGTGTACAGGTGTTCTCTGGAAACACCATATATTTT. Its translation: CASSVQVFSGNTIYF.

This sequence joins TRBV4-3 and TRBJ1-2; perhaps TRBD1 as D (6 bases). Germline CDR1 and CDR2: LGHNA and YSLEER. V was trimmed by 0 bases and J by 4 bases, leaving 18 bases between them. This CDR3 has 17 residues. The CDR3 here is CASSQESGDTYSYGYTF. CDR3 nucleotide sequence: TGCGCCAGCAGCCAAGAGAGTGGGGACACTTACTCCTATGGCTACACCTTC.

About this clone itself: Other DNA sequences of this sample code for an identical CDR3. This sequence joins TRBV3-1 (or the pseudogene TRBV3-2) and TRBJ1-1; D perhaps matches TRBD1 (5 bases). The germline CDR1 and CDR2 sequences are LGHDT and YNNKEL (reference sequence). The CDR3 sequence is 14 residues long. V dropped 4 bases and J dropped 1 base, with 10 bases sitting between them. The CDR3 here is CASSRGAGNTEAFF. In DNA, the CDR3 is TGTGCCAGCAGCCGGGGCGCAGGGAACACTGAAGCTTTCTTT.

The genes are TRBV5-1 and TRBJ1-4; D is possibly TRBD1 (5 bases). The CDR3 contains 14 residues. V dropped 0 bases and J dropped 5 bases, with 8 bases sitting between them. The V gene's germline CDR1 is SGHRS and CDR2 YFSETQ. The CDR3 is CASSLGGVNEKLFF. The DNA of the CDR3 is TGCGCCAGCAGCTTGGGGGGCGTGAATGAAAAACTGTTTTTT. The full variable domain, completed using reference TRBV5-1 and TRBJ1-4, is KAGVTQTPRYLIKTRGQQVTLSCSPISGHRSVSWYQQTPGQGLQFLFEYFSETQRNKGNFPGRFSGRQFSNSRSEMNVSTLELGDSALYLCASSLGGVNEKLFFGSGTQLSVL.

The chain carries TRBV7-3 and TRBJ2-1; tentative D call: TRBD1 (5 bases). V lost 5 bases to trimming and J lost 2 bases, with 16 bases between them. Germline CDR1 reads SGHTA; CDR2 reads FQGTGA. The CDR3 runs to 16 residues. The CDR3 loop is CASSSQGAVPYNEQFF. CDR3 coding DNA: TGTGCCAGCAGCAGCCAGGGCGCGGTTCCCTACAATGAGCAGTTCTTC.

V usage is TRBV10-3 and J usage is TRBJ1-5; the D is unclear. The CDR3 contains 13 residues. Trimming shortened V by 6 bases and J by 3 bases, and 9 bases separated the two germline ends. Per the germline V gene, CDR1 is ENHRY and CDR2 is SYGVKD. The CDR3 reads CAISQENNQPQHF. DNA of the CDR3: TGTGCCATCAGCCAGGAAAACAATCAGCCCCAGCATTTT.

The J gene is TRBJ2-6, the V gene TRBV6-2 or TRBV6-3; D is uncertain. The CDR3 is made up of 17 amino acids. Germline V gene sequence: CDR1 MNHEY, CDR2 SVGEGT. V was pared by 2 bases and J by 0 bases, with 11 bases between. The CDR3 DNA is TGTGCCAGCAGTTACAGGTCTGGGCTCTCTGGGGCCAACGTCCTGACTTTC. Translation: CASSYRSGLSGANVLTF.

This clone turned up a few times. The chain couples TRBV30 to TRBJ2-7; D uncertain. Per germline, CDR1 GTSNPN and CDR2 SVGIG (reference sequence). The CDR3 spans 14 residues. Trimming shortened V by 3 bases and J by 2 bases, and 14 bases separated the two germline ends. For the CDR3, the DNA is TGTGCCTGGAGGAGAGGTAGTCCTGCCTACGAGCAGTACTTC. This encodes CAWRRGSPAYEQYF.

The rearrangement joins TRBV4-3 to TRBJ2-6; D is possibly TRBD1 (6 bases). The length of the CDR3 is 15 residues. V gave up 6 bases and J gave up 4 bases, with 13 bases separating them. Germline assignment: CDR1 LGHNA and CDR2 YSLEER. CDR3 sequence: CASSFTGTGANVLTF. CDR3 sequence (DNA): TGCGCCAGCAGTTTTACAGGGACCGGGGCCAACGTCCTGACTTTC.

The chain combines TRBV24-1 with TRBJ2-7, with TRBD1 matching 7 bases. CDR3 length: 14 residues. The V segment lost 2 bases and the J segment 4 bases; nucleotides outside the gene matches: 4. The V gene's germline CDR1 is KGHDR and CDR2 SFDVKD. The CDR3 DNA is TGTGCCACCAGTGATTCGACAGGGTGGTACGAGCAGTACTTC. Its protein product is CATSDSTGWYEQYF.

J is TRBJ1-2 and V is TRBV24-1; 7 nucleotides line up with TRBD1. After removal of 4 bases from V and 3 bases from J, the junction contained 1 base not matched to a gene. The CDR3 covers 13 residues. Germline CDR1 KGHDR, CDR2 SFDVKD. The CDR3 sequence: CATSEDRDYGYTF. In nucleotides, the CDR3 is TGTGCCACCAGTGAAGACAGGGACTATGGCTACACCTTC.

The J gene is TRBJ1-2, the V gene TRBV24-1; 8 positions match TRBD1. The CDR3 spans 16 residues. V shed 3 bases, J shed 4 bases, and the junction held 9 bases outside the gene matches. In germline, CDR1 is KGHDR, CDR2 SFDVKD. CDR3 sequence reads: CATSDRTGFDLYGYTF. The CDR3 nucleotides read TGTGCCACCAGTGATCGGACAGGGTTCGACCTCTATGGCTACACCTTC.

This clone was detected many times. The rearrangement links TRBV28 to TRBJ2-2; 16 nucleotides line up with TRBD2. The junction had 8 bases not matched to a gene; V was cut back by 6 bases and J by 4 bases. Germline loops: CDR1 MDHEN, CDR2 SYDVKM. This CDR3 spans 18 amino acids. The CDR3 DNA reads as TGTGCCAGCAGCCGCTCAGGGACTAGCGGGAGGGTCACCGGGGAGCTGTTTTTT. Amino acid sequence: CASSRSGTSGRVTGELFF.

The CDR3 sequence is CAWSRTPTEAFF. CDR3 DNA: TGTGCCTGGAGTCGGACTCCCACTGAAGCTTTCTTT. This chain joins TRBV30 and TRBJ1-1, with D hard to call. V shed 2 bases and J shed 4 bases, with 8 bases lying between them. The CDR3 is 12 residues long. From germline, CDR1 is GTSNPN and CDR2 SVGIG (reference sequence).

The rearrangement links TRBV15 to TRBJ2-5; tentatively, D is TRBD2 (6 bases). There are 14 residues in the CDR3. Trimming removed 2 bases at V and 2 bases at J, with 9 bases between. The germline V gene has CDR1 LNHNV and CDR2 YYDKDF (reference sequence). The CDR3 DNA reads TGTGCCACCAGCAGACTGGGACTGCAAGAGACCCAGTACTTC. Translating gives CATSRLGLQETQYF. The full variable domain, in which reference TRBV15 and TRBJ2-5 provide the parts outside the CDR3, is DAMVIQNPRYQVTQFGKPVTLSCSQTLNHNVMYWYQQKSSQAPKLLFHYYDKDFNNEADTPDNFQSRRPNTSFCFLDIRSPGLGDTAMYLCATSRLGLQETQYFGPGTRLLVL.

This chain links TRBV28 with TRBJ1-2; D gene uncertain. V lost 8 bases and J lost 4, with 14 bases in between. Germline CDR1 and CDR2: MDHEN and SYDVKM. The CDR3 runs 13 residues. CDR3 sequence: CASGDRGPYGYTF. CDR3 nucleotide sequence: TGTGCCAGCGGGGATAGAGGGCCCTATGGCTACACCTTC.

This rearrangement joins TRBV28 to TRBJ1-2, with 9 bases aligning to TRBD1. The germline V gene encodes CDR1 MDHEN and CDR2 SYDVKM. After removal of 7 bases from V and 2 bases from J, the junction contained 8 bases not matched to a gene. The CDR3 consists of 15 residues. The CDR3 nucleotides are TGTGCCAGCACCCTGGGGGGACAGGGAAACTATGGCTACACCTTC. It specifies CASTLGGQGNYGYTF.

The V gene is TRBV24-1, the J gene TRBJ1-1; a possible D gene is TRBD1 (5 bases). There are 14 residues in the CDR3. The germline V gene encodes CDR1 KGHDR and CDR2 SFDVKD. V gave up 4 bases and J gave up 7 bases, with 15 bases separating them. CDR3 residues: CATSERGRANEAFF. In nucleotides, the CDR3 is TGTGCCACCAGTGAGCGGGGACGAGCAAATGAAGCTTTCTTT.

This clone was found once. The DNA of the CDR3 is TGTGCCAGCAGCTATCGGGACAGGGGGCACTACGAGCAGTACTTC. Encoded protein: CASSYRDRGHYEQYF. The chain recombines TRBV9 with TRBJ2-7; 12 nucleotides align to TRBD1. CDR1 is SGDLS, CDR2 YYNGEE, per germline. V was pared by 4 bases and J by 3 bases, with 5 bases of the junction left unmatched. The CDR3 extends over 15 amino acids.

The chain has TRBV7-8 and TRBJ2-2, with D maybe TRBD1 (6 bases). V gave up 3 bases and J gave up 1 base, with 9 bases separating them. This CDR3 spans 15 amino acids. Germline V lookup: CDR1 SGHVS, CDR2 FQNEAQ. CDR3 protein: CASSFGTQNTGELFF. CDR3 DNA: TGTGCCAGCAGCTTCGGGACACAGAACACCGGGGAGCTGTTTTTT.